The entry that follows covers one TCR beta chain sequence. What it recognizes is unknown. This record comes from a study of OX40 agonist ivuxolimab in advanced cancers. Study information: The patients' treatment was ivuxolimab, an agonistic anti-OX40 (CD134) antibody.

The study sampled blood at baseline, cycle 4 day 1, and cycle 7 day 1. Findings and caveats of the study: Averaged across samples, CD8+ T cells carried more expanded clones than CD4+ did.

The assay was immunoSEQ multiplex PCR, and TCRdb's table has in-frame clones only and misses some. The data hold roughly 57,000 clones, with more than 65% observed a single time. V shed 4 bases, J shed 4 bases, and the junction held 9 bases outside the gene matches. CDR3 length: 18 residues. CDR1 LNHDA and CDR2 SQIVND come from the germline V gene (reference sequence). This sample comprised CD4+ or CD8+ T cells sorted from blood, obtained in a trial of the OX40 agonist ivuxolimab. The TCR comes from an adult with an advanced solid tumor such as melanoma, head and neck, liver or kidney cancer. The chain combines TRBV19 with TRBJ2-3, with 15 nucleotides matching TRBD2. CDR3 amino acids: CASSTSGLAGGRADTQYF. The CDR3, as DNA: TGTGCCAGTAGTACGTCCGGACTAGCGGGGGGGCGGGCAGATACGCAGTATTTT.